What follows are 15 T cell receptor beta chains derived from one specimen sequenced in a study of CD8 T cells in ankylosing spondylitis (dated by TCRdb to about 2017). General findings and caveats noted by the study authors: A TCR beta motif of several highly homologous amino acid variants appeared characteristic of blood from ankylosing spondylitis patients.

The library was produced with 5' RACE. The reads were generated on an Illumina HiSeq 2500. Through fastp at Q25 and MiXCR, TCRdb rebuilt clones from the public reads, retaining in-frame beta chains. Each CDR3 protein gets just one entry, which takes the most common genes and DNA from the rows behind it. This sample comprises hundreds of thousands of distinct CDR3 sequences, roughly 13% of them detected only once. Of the sample, almost 7% falls within the top ten clones. These receptors are not linked to any known antigen. Input material: blood, either unsorted or a sorted T cell fraction (not recorded which). These receptors all come from a male donor with ankylosing spondylitis.

V is TRBV10-3 and J is TRBJ2-3, with 13 bases aligning to TRBD2. The CDR3 runs to 16 residues. The V gene's germline CDR1 is ENHRY and CDR2 SYGVKD. V shed 6 bases, J shed 0 bases, and the junction held 3 bases outside the gene matches. For the CDR3, the DNA is TGTGCCATCAGGGGACTAGCGGGGCTTAGCACAGATACGCAGTATTTT. This encodes CAIRGLAGLSTDTQYF.

This chain links TRBV27 with TRBJ1-5, with D perhaps TRBD1 (5 bases). Germline CDR1 reads MNHEY; CDR2 reads SMNVEV (reference sequence). The CDR3 is 13 residues long. The V gene lost 0 bases and the J gene lost 9 bases, with 9 bases spanning the gap. The CDR3 is CASSLSAGVPQHF. CDR3 DNA sequence: TGTGCCAGCAGTTTATCAGCGGGGGTGCCCCAGCATTTT.

This clonotype was counted only a few times. The V gene is TRBV7-2, the J gene TRBJ1-3; D not resolved. The CDR3 has 15 amino acids. Germline values: CDR1 SGHTA, CDR2 FQGNSA. V lost 5 bases, J lost 5 bases, and 16 bases lay in between. The CDR3 DNA reads as TGTGCCAGCAGCCCCAGCCCGTCCAGTAGAAACACCATATATTTT. The encoded protein is CASSPSPSSRNTIYF. Variable domain in full (rest from reference TRBV7-2 and TRBJ1-3): GAGVSQSPSNKVTEKGKDVELRCDPISGHTALYWYRQSLGQGLEFLIYFQGNSAPDKSGLPSDRFSAERTGGSVSTLTIQRTQQEDSAVYLCASSPSPSSRNTIYFGEGSWLTVV.

This chain links TRBV5-1 with TRBJ1-3, with TRBD1 identical over 9 bases. The CDR3 is 16 amino acids. Germline CDR1 SGHRS, CDR2 YFSETQ. The V and J ends lost 0 bases and 4 bases, in that order; junction bases with no gene match: 5. DNA of the CDR3: TGCGCCAGCAGCTTGGAGTGGACAGGGGACGGAAACACCATATATTTT. Its protein is CASSLEWTGDGNTIYF.

This clonotype has a handful of counts. The V gene is TRBV7-9, the J gene TRBJ2-2, with a weak D call TRBD2 (5 bases). Per germline, CDR1 SEHNR and CDR2 FQNEAQ (reference sequence). The V and J ends lost 5 bases and 6 bases respectively, with 13 bases between them. The CDR3 consists of 14 residues. Here the CDR3 reads CASSQGGSAGELFF. In nucleotides, the CDR3 is TGTGCCAGCAGCCAAGGTGGGAGTGCCGGGGAGCTGTTTTTT.

In this sample, this clonotype turned up a few times. The genes are TRBV6-1 and TRBJ2-1; 10 bases line up with TRBD1. Germline CDR1 and CDR2: MNHNS and SASEGT. This CDR3 has 14 residues. The J segment lost 5 bases and the V segment lost 7 bases, leaving 5 bases of the junction unmatched. This CDR3 reads CASNDRGLDNEQFF. The CDR3 coding sequence is TGTGCCAGCAACGACAGGGGGCTTGACAATGAGCAGTTCTTC.

This clonotype was recorded a few times. The junction does not match germline at one end; this may be a read error. The chain links TRBV11-2 to TRBJ2-2; 9 positions agree with TRBD1. The CDR3 is 18 residues long. Germline loops: CDR1 SGHAT, CDR2 FQNNGV. The CDR3 here is CASSIDWDRAVDTGELFF. The CDR3 nucleotides are TGTGCCAGCAGCATAGATTGGGACAGGGCTGTGGACACCGGGGAGCTGTTTTTT.

The chain's CDR3 is CSAPTGNQPQHF. The DNA of the CDR3 is TGCAGTGCGCCGACAGGCAATCAGCCCCAGCATTTT. The V gene is TRBV20-1, the J gene TRBJ1-5; D may be TRBD1 (5 bases). Trimming cost V 6 bases and J 2 bases, with 8 bases left between them. Germline CDR1 DFQATT, CDR2 SNEGSKA (reference sequence). The CDR3 contains 12 residues.

The chain recombines TRBV7-8 with TRBJ2-1; 7 nucleotides align to TRBD1. V gave up 4 bases and J gave up 6 bases; unmatched junction bases: 9. Germline V gene lookup returns CDR1 SGHVS and CDR2 FQNEAQ. This CDR3 comprises 15 residues. This CDR3 is CASSSRDSSFNEQFF. CDR3 sequence (DNA): TGTGCCAGCAGCTCCCGGGACAGCAGCTTCAATGAGCAGTTCTTC.

The rearrangement uses TRBV7-2 and TRBJ2-1; no clear D. The CDR3 is 13 residues long. Trimming took off 0 bases at V and 7 bases at J, with 7 bases between the two ends. The germline gives CDR1 SGHTA, CDR2 FQGNSA. The CDR3 sequence: CASSLALVNEQFF. CDR3 in DNA: TGTGCCAGCAGCTTAGCGTTGGTAAATGAGCAGTTCTTC.

This rearrangement joins TRBV7-9 to TRBJ2-1; 10 bases are shared with TRBD2. Germline V CDR1 and CDR2: SEHNR, FQNEAQ (reference sequence). This CDR3 contains 16 residues. Trimming cost V 1 base and J 8 bases; bases outside gene matches: 8. CDR3 sequence: CASSLVVLAGLDEQFF. In DNA, the CDR3 is TGTGCCAGCAGCTTAGTCGTACTAGCGGGGCTCGATGAGCAGTTCTTC.

This clonotype was counted only a few times. V and J are TRBV25-1 and TRBJ2-1; 9 bases match TRBD2. The CDR3 has 16 residues. CDR1 and CDR2 from the germline V gene are MGHDK and SYGVNS. With V trimmed by 1 base and J by 4 bases, 5 bases remained unmatched. This CDR3 reads CASSESSSGKYNEQFF. The DNA for the CDR3 is TGTGCCAGCAGTGAATCCTCTAGCGGGAAATACAATGAGCAGTTCTTC. Based on the CDR3 plus reference TRBV25-1 and TRBJ2-1, the full variable domain is EADIYQTPRYLVIGTGKKITLECSQTMGHDKMYWYQQDPGMELHLIHYSYGVNSTEKGDLSSESTVSRIRTEHFPLTLESARPSHTSQYLCASSESSSGKYNEQFFGPGTRLTVL.

V gene TRBV3-1 combines with J gene TRBJ2-5; D is perhaps TRBD2 (6 bases). Germline V gene lookup returns CDR1 LGHDT and CDR2 YNNKEL (reference sequence). Trimming removed 0 bases at V and 5 bases at J, with 13 bases between. The CDR3 extends over 15 amino acids. The CDR3 reads CASSQDPASVETQYF. CDR3 DNA sequence: TGTGCCAGCAGCCAAGATCCGGCTAGCGTTGAGACCCAGTACTTC.

The genes are TRBV6-4 and TRBJ1-3, with D tentatively TRBD1 (5 bases). Germline V gene sequence: CDR1 MRHNA, CDR2 SNTAGT. Trimming left V 8 bases short and J 0 bases short, with 14 bases between. This CDR3 contains 15 residues. CDR3 sequence (DNA): TGTGCCAGCGGTATCGGGACCTACTCTGGAAACACCATATATTTT. Translation: CASGIGTYSGNTIYF.

Ten or more counts support this clonotype. The chain employs TRBV11-3 and TRBJ2-3; tentatively, D is TRBD1 (5 bases). Germline V gives CDR1 SGHNT, CDR2 YENEEA. The V and J ends lost 4 bases and 2 bases respectively, with 19 bases between them. The CDR3 totals 17 residues. The CDR3 bases are TGTGCCAGCAGCTCCCTCTGGGGCGAAGACACCACAGATACGCAGTATTTT. It encodes CASSSLWGEDTTDTQYF.